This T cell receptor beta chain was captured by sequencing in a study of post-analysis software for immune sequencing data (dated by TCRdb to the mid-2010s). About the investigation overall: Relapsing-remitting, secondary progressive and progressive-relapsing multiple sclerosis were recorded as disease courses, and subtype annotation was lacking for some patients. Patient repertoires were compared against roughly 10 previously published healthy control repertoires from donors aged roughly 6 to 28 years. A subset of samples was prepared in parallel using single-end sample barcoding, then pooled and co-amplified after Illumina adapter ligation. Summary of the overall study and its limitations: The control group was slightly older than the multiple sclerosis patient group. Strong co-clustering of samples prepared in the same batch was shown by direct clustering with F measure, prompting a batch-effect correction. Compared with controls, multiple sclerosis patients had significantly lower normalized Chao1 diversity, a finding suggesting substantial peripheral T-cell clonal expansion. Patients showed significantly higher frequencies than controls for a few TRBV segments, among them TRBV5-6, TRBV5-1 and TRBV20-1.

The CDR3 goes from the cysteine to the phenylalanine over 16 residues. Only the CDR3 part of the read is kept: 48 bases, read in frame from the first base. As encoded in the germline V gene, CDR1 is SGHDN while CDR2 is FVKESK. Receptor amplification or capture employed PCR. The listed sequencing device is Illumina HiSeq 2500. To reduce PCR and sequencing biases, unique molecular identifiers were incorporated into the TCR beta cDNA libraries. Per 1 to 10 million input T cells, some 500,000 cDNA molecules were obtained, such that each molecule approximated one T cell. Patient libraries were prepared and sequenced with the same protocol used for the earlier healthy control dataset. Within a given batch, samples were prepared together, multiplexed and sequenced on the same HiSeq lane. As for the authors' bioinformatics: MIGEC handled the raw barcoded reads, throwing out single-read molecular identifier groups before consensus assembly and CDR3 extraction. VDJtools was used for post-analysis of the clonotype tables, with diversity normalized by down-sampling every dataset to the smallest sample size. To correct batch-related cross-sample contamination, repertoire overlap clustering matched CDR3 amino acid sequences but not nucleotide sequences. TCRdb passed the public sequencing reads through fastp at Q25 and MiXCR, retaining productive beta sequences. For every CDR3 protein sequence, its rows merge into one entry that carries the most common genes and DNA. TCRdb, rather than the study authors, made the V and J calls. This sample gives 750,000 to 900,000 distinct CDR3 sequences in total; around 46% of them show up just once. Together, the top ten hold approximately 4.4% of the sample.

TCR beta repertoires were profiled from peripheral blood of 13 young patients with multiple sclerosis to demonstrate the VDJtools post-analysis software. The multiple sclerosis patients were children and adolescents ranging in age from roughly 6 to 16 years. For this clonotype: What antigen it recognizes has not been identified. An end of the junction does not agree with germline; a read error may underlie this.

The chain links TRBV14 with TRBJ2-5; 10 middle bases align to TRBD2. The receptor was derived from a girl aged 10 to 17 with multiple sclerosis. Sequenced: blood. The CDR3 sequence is CVSSQWTSGNQETQYF. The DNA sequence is TGTGTCAGCAGCCAGTGGACTAGCGGCAACCAAGAGACCCAGTACTTC.